This record concerns one T cell receptor gamma chain sequence. The antigen is not known. This sample is part of a study of Vδ1+ human thymocytes. Findings of the study overall: Highly polyclonal TRG and TRD repertoires with Gaussian CDR3 length distributions appeared in thymus.

J gave up 8 bases and V 2 bases, and 3 bases lay outside the gene matches. Germline CDR1 reads EGSNGY; CDR2 reads YDSYNSKV. CDR3 length: 11 residues. RNA was extracted from the cells and then reverse transcribed. Multiplex PCR used pooled V-gene forward primers and a constant-region reverse primer to amplify CDR3s. With CATT, TCRdb re-called clones from the multiplex PCR reads. The sample contains around 11,000 gamma-chain clones, about 40% of which appear only once. The TCR was taken from a boy less than two years old who had congenital heart surgery. Sequenced material: Vdelta1+ gamma-delta thymocytes from the thymus. The subset denotes: FACS-sorted CD3+ TCRalphabeta- TCRVdelta1+ TCRVdelta2- thymocytes. V usage is TRGV2 and J usage is TRGJ1 or TRGJ2. The CDR3: CATWDDHKKLF. The DNA for the CDR3 is TGTGCCACCTGGGACGATCATAAGAAACTCTTT.